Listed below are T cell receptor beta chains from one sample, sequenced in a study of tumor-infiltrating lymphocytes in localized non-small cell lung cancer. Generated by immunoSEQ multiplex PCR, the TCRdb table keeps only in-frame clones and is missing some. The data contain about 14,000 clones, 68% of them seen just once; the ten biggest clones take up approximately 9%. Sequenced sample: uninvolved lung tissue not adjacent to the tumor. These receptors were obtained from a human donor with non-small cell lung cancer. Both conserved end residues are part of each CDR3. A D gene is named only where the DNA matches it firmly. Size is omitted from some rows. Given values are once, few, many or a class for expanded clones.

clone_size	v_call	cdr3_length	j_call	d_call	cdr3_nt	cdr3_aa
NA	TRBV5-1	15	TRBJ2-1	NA	TGCGCCAGCAGCTTGGAGGGGGGGTCCTACAATGAGCAGTTCTTC	CASSLEGGSYNEQFF
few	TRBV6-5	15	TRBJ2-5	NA	TGTGCCAGCAGTCGGCTATCAGGCCTCGGGGAGACCCAGTACTTC	CASSRLSGLGETQYF
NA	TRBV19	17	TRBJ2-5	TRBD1	TGTGCCAGTAGGCCGGAGGGACAGGGGGCCCAACAAGAGACCCAGTACTTC	CASRPEGQGAQQETQYF
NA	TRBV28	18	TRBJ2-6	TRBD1	TGTGCCAGCAGTAGCTCGGCTACAGGGGGCAGGGGAAAAAACGTCCTGACTTTC	CASSSSATGGRGKNVLTF
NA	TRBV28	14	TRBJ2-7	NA	TGTGCCAGCAGTTTAATCAGTCCCCCCTACGAGCAGTACTTC	CASSLISPPYEQYF
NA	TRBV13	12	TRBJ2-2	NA	TGTGCCAGCAGCTTATACCCCGGGGAGCTGTTTTTT	CASSLYPGELFF
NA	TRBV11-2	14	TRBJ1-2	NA	TGTGCCAGCAGCTCGCTTGGGAAAGCCCATGGCTACACCTTC	CASSSLGKAHGYTF
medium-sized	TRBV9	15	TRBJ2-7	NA	TGTGCCAGCAGCGTAGGGTCAGGCTACTCCTACGAGCAGTACTTC	CASSVGSGYSYEQYF
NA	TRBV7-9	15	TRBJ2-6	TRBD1	TGTGCCAGCAGCTTGGCCAGGGGGATAGCCAACGTCCTGACTTTC	CASSLARGIANVLTF
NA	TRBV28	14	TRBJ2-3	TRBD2	TGTGCCAGCAGTCGACTAGCGCGCACAGATACGCAGTATTTT	CASSRLARTDTQYF
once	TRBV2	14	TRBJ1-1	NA	TGTGCCAGCAGTGAAGGCAGGGGATACACTGAAGCTTTCTTT	CASSEGRGYTEAFF
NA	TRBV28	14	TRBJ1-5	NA	TGTGCCAGCAGTTTTCCGGACAGATATCAGCCCCAGCATTTT	CASSFPDRYQPQHF
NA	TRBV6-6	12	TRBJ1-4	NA	TGTGCCAGCAGCCCCGGACGGGAAAAACTGTTTTTT	CASSPGREKLFF
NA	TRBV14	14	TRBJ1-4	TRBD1	TGTGCCAGCAGCCGTGACAGGGCACAGAGAAAACTGTTTTTT	CASSRDRAQRKLFF
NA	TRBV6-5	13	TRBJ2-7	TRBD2	TGTGCCAGCAGTTACGCGGGGGGAGACGAGCAGTACTTC	CASSYAGGDEQYF
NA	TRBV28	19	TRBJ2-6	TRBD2	TGTGCCAGCAGTTTCATAGGGACTAGCGGGAGAACAGGGGCCAACGTCCTGACTTTC	CASSFIGTSGRTGANVLTF
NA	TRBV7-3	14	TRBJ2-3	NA	TGTGCCAGCAGCTTAATGGGGAGCACAGATACGCAGTATTTT	CASSLMGSTDTQYF
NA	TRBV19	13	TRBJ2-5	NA	TGTGCCAGTAGTGGCTCAGGTGCCGAGACCCAGTACTTC	CASSGSGAETQYF
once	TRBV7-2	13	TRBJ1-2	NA	TGTGCCAGCAGCTTAGACAGAGGCTATGGCTACACCTTC	CASSLDRGYGYTF
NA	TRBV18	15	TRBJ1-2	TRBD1	TGTGCCAGCTCAGGACAGGGAAACTCAATCGATGGCTACACCTTC	CASSGQGNSIDGYTF
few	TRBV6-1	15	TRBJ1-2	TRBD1	TGTGCCAGCAGTGAACAGTTGACAGGGTCCTATGGCTACACCTTC	CASSEQLTGSYGYTF
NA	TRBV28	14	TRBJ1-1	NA	TGTGCCAGTAACCGGGACATGGTGAACACTGAAGCTTTCTTT	CASNRDMVNTEAFF
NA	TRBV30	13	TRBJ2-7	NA	TGTGCCTGGAGCCGGGACTCTCCATACGAGCAGTACTTC	CAWSRDSPYEQYF
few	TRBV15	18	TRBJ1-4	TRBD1	TGTGCCACCAGCAGAGATCGAACAGGGGTCTCGTCTAATGAAAAACTGTTTTTT	CATSRDRTGVSSNEKLFF
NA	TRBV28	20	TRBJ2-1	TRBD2	TGTGCCAGCAGTTTAAAGCCTCCATGGGAGCGGGAGAACCCTTACAATGAGCAGTTCTTC	CASSLKPPWERENPYNEQFF
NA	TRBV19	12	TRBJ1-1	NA	TGTGCCAGTAGTTGGGGGGGAACTGAAGCTTTCTTT	CASSWGGTEAFF
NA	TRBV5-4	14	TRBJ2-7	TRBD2	TGTGCCAGCAGCTTGAAGCGGGGGTCCTACGAGCAGTACTTC	CASSLKRGSYEQYF
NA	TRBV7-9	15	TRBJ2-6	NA	TGTGCCAGCAGCTCCACGGGGAATGGGGCCAACGTCCTGACTTTC	CASSSTGNGANVLTF
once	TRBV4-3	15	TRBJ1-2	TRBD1	TGCGCCAGCAGCCAACGTCCCGGGACAGGGGACGGCTACACCTTC	CASSQRPGTGDGYTF
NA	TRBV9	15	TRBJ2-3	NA	TGTGCCAGCAGACCGGGACTGGGATCGGGTGATACGCAGTATTTT	CASRPGLGSGDTQYF
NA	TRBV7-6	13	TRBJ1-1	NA	TGTGCCAGCAGCTCACAGGAGAACACTGAAGCTTTCTTT	CASSSQENTEAFF
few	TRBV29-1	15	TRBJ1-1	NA	TGCAGCGCTCTCCTCGTGGCCAGGGCGAACACTGAAGCTTTCTTT	CSALLVARANTEAFF
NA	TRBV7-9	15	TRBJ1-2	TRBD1	TGTGCCAGCAGCTTAGCGCGTCGGCAGGGGGATGGCTACACCTTC	CASSLARRQGDGYTF
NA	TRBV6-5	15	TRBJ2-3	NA	TGTGCCAGCAGGTTTAGTCAATGGGTCACAGATACGCAGTATTTT	CASRFSQWVTDTQYF
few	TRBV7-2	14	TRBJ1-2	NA	TGTGCCAGCAGCTTAGACAGCCTAAACTATGGCTACACCTTC	CASSLDSLNYGYTF
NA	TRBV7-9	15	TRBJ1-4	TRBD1	TGTGCCAGCAGCTACGGACAGGGGTGGAATGAAAAACTGTTTTTT	CASSYGQGWNEKLFF
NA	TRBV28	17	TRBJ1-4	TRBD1	TGTGCCAGCAGTTTAAACGCAGGGGGAGGGTCTAATGAAAAACTGTTTTTT	CASSLNAGGGSNEKLFF
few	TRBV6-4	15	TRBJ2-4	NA	TGTGCCAGCAGTGACTCGGCAGAGGGCAAAAACATTCAGTACTTC	CASSDSAEGKNIQYF
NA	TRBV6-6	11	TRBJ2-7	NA	TGTGCCAGCACCCTCGACACGGTATCGTACTTC	CASTLDTVSYF
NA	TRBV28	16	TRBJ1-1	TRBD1	TGTGCCAGCACCCCGTTAGGGACAGGGCGGAACACTGAAGCTTTCTTT	CASTPLGTGRNTEAFF
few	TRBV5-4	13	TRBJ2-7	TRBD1	TGTGCCAGCAGGGAACAGGGGATACACGAGCAGTACTTC	CASREQGIHEQYF
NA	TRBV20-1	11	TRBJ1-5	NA	TGCAGTGCGAAAAGCCCCGGGACCCAGCATTTT	CSAKSPGTQHF
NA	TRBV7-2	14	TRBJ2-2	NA	TGTGCCAGCAGCCCCGGCGGAGGAGCAGGGGAGCTGTTTTTT	CASSPGGGAGELFF
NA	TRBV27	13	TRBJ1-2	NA	TGTGCCAGCAGTAGAGGGCGGGGGACGGGCTACACCTTC	CASSRGRGTGYTF